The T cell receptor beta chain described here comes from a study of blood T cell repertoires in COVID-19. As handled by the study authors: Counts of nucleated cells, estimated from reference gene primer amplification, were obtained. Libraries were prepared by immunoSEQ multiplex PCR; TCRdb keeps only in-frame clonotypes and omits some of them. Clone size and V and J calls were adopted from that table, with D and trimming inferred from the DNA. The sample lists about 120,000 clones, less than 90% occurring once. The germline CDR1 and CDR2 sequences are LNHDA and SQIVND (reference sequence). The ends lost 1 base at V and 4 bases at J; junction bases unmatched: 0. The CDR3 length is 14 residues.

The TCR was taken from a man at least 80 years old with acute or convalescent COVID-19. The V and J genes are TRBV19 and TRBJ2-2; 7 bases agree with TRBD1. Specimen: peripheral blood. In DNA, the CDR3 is TGTGCCAGTAGTATAGGGGACAGCACCGGGGAGCTGTTTTTT. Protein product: CASSIGDSTGELFF.